A selection of T cell receptor beta chains follows, all from one sample in a study of cytomegalovirus exposure and HLA in healthy donors. TCRdb's copy holds only in-frame clones and misses some; the assay was immunoSEQ multiplex PCR. The table has about 130,000 clones, under 85% seen once. Sequencing input: PBMCs. The receptor source for this set is a man aged 25-45 years in good health and CMV-seronegative. CDR3s include the opening cysteine and the closing phenylalanine or tryptophan. The order of the fields is D gene, V gene, J gene, clone size, CDR3 protein, CDR3 DNA. D genes are given only for firm matches. A clone size is listed for some rows: how often the clone was seen (once, few, many), or a class if it is expanded.

D gene: TRBD2; V gene: TRBV2; J gene: TRBJ2-7; clone size: many; CDR3 protein: CASSVERLAGAYEQYF; CDR3 DNA: TGTGCCAGCAGTGTGGAGAGACTAGCGGGAGCCTACGAGCAGTACTTC
D gene: -; V gene: TRBV20-1; J gene: TRBJ2-1; clone size: -; CDR3 protein: CSARADYKQFF; CDR3 DNA: TGCAGTGCTAGAGCTGACTATAAGCAGTTCTTC
D gene: -; V gene: TRBV20-1; J gene: TRBJ2-1; clone size: once; CDR3 protein: CSAQGNNEQFF; CDR3 DNA: TGCAGTGCTCAGGGAAACAATGAGCAGTTCTTC
D gene: -; V gene: TRBV7-6; J gene: TRBJ2-3; clone size: -; CDR3 protein: CASSPSGQGDTQYF; CDR3 DNA: TGTGCCAGCAGCCCCAGCGGGCAAGGAGATACGCAGTATTTT
D gene: -; V gene: TRBV28; J gene: TRBJ2-4; clone size: once; CDR3 protein: CASSGQEVAKNIQYF; CDR3 DNA: TGTGCCAGCAGTGGCCAGGAGGTGGCCAAAAACATTCAGTACTTC
D gene: TRBD1; V gene: TRBV6-1; J gene: TRBJ1-2; clone size: -; CDR3 protein: CASRPGGWGYTF; CDR3 DNA: TGTGCCAGCCGCCCAGGGGGCTGGGGCTACACCTTC
D gene: TRBD1; V gene: TRBV2; J gene: TRBJ1-2; clone size: -; CDR3 protein: CATRDLYVLGQSSNGYTF; CDR3 DNA: TGTGCCACCCGAGATCTCTACGTCTTGGGACAGTCCTCGAATGGCTACACCTTC
D gene: TRBD2; V gene: TRBV4-1; J gene: TRBJ2-3; clone size: few; CDR3 protein: CASSQPLSGTSTDTQYF; CDR3 DNA: TGCGCCAGCAGCCAACCTCTTAGCGGGACTAGCACAGATACGCAGTATTTT
D gene: -; V gene: TRBV6-1; J gene: TRBJ2-1; clone size: once; CDR3 protein: CASEAVSYNEQFF; CDR3 DNA: TGTGCCAGCGAGGCGGTCTCCTACAATGAGCAGTTCTTC
D gene: -; V gene: TRBV7-2; J gene: TRBJ1-2; clone size: -; CDR3 protein: CASSLVEGVSGYTF; CDR3 DNA: TGTGCCAGCAGCTTAGTCGAAGGGGTGAGTGGCTACACCTTC
D gene: TRBD1; V gene: TRBV4-1; J gene: TRBJ1-2; clone size: -; CDR3 protein: CASSTGQSFNYGYTF; CDR3 DNA: TGCGCCAGCAGCACGGGACAGTCGTTTAACTATGGCTACACCTTC
D gene: TRBD1; V gene: TRBV9; J gene: TRBJ2-2; clone size: -; CDR3 protein: CASSASDRVGNTGELFF; CDR3 DNA: TGTGCCAGCAGCGCCTCGGACAGGGTTGGGAACACCGGGGAGCTGTTTTTT
D gene: -; V gene: TRBV19; J gene: TRBJ1-5; clone size: -; CDR3 protein: CASSIVRDQPQHF; CDR3 DNA: TGTGCCAGTAGTATAGTGAGAGATCAGCCCCAGCATTTT
D gene: -; V gene: TRBV4-2; J gene: TRBJ1-1; clone size: -; CDR3 protein: CASSQEEANTEAFF; CDR3 DNA: TGTGCCAGCAGCCAAGAGGAGGCGAACACTGAAGCTTTCTTT
D gene: TRBD1; V gene: TRBV6-6; J gene: TRBJ1-4; clone size: once; CDR3 protein: CASSYADRGELFF; CDR3 DNA: TGTGCCAGCAGTTATGCAGACAGGGGGGAACTGTTTTTT
D gene: -; V gene: TRBV19; J gene: TRBJ1-2; clone size: few; CDR3 protein: CASSEDGRYTF; CDR3 DNA: TGTGCCAGTAGCGAAGATGGGCGCTACACCTTC
D gene: -; V gene: TRBV6-6; J gene: TRBJ1-1; clone size: -; CDR3 protein: CASSAEAFF; CDR3 DNA: TGTGCCAGCAGCGCTGAAGCTTTCTTT
D gene: TRBD1; V gene: TRBV7-2; J gene: TRBJ2-7; clone size: -; CDR3 protein: CASTRDRGDEQYF; CDR3 DNA: TGTGCCAGCACACGGGACAGGGGGGACGAGCAGTACTTC
D gene: -; V gene: TRBV6-1; J gene: TRBJ2-7; clone size: -; CDR3 protein: CASSGVAANYEQYF; CDR3 DNA: TGTGCCAGCAGTGGGGTTGCAGCGAACTACGAGCAGTACTTC
D gene: -; V gene: TRBV7-9; J gene: TRBJ1-4; clone size: -; CDR3 protein: CASSLPSPNEKLFF; CDR3 DNA: TGTGCCAGCAGCCTCCCAAGCCCGAATGAAAAACTGTTTTTT
D gene: -; V gene: TRBV6-6; J gene: TRBJ1-4; clone size: -; CDR3 protein: CASVSGATNEKLFF; CDR3 DNA: TGTGCCAGCGTATCGGGGGCAACTAATGAAAAACTGTTTTTT
D gene: TRBD1; V gene: TRBV7-8; J gene: TRBJ2-5; clone size: -; CDR3 protein: CASSLRDRQETQYF; CDR3 DNA: TGTGCCAGCAGCTTACGGGACAGACAAGAGACCCAGTACTTC
D gene: -; V gene: TRBV5-4; J gene: TRBJ1-2; clone size: -; CDR3 protein: CASSLAGSSWGYTF; CDR3 DNA: TGTGCCAGCAGCTTGGCCGGGTCCTCCTGGGGCTACACCTTC
D gene: TRBD2; V gene: TRBV6-6; J gene: TRBJ2-2; clone size: few; CDR3 protein: CASGGVNTGELFF; CDR3 DNA: TGTGCCAGCGGGGGGGTGAACACCGGGGAGCTGTTTTTT
D gene: TRBD1; V gene: TRBV5-4; J gene: TRBJ2-5; clone size: -; CDR3 protein: CASSPTGRQETQYF; CDR3 DNA: TGTGCCAGCAGCCCGACAGGGAGACAAGAGACCCAGTACTTC
D gene: TRBD1; V gene: TRBV4-3; J gene: TRBJ2-3; clone size: few; CDR3 protein: CASSQGDRYRTDTQYF; CDR3 DNA: TGCGCCAGCAGCCAAGGGGACAGGTATAGGACAGATACGCAGTATTTT
D gene: TRBD2; V gene: TRBV6-5; J gene: TRBJ2-1; clone size: -; CDR3 protein: CASSSRFGGAYNEQFF; CDR3 DNA: TGTGCCAGCAGTTCCCGTTTCGGGGGGGCCTACAATGAGCAGTTCTTC
D gene: -; V gene: TRBV7-9; J gene: TRBJ1-4; clone size: -; CDR3 protein: CASSLRGTDEKLFF; CDR3 DNA: TGTGCCAGCAGCCTGCGGGGGACTGATGAAAAACTGTTTTTT
D gene: -; V gene: TRBV5-6; J gene: TRBJ1-2; clone size: few; CDR3 protein: CASSLDPDSPYGYTF; CDR3 DNA: TGTGCCAGCAGCTTGGACCCGGACAGCCCCTATGGCTACACCTTC
D gene: TRBD1; V gene: TRBV4-1; J gene: TRBJ2-5; clone size: -; CDR3 protein: CASSHTWDSQETQYF; CDR3 DNA: TGCGCCAGCAGCCATACCTGGGACAGCCAAGAGACCCAGTACTTC
D gene: TRBD2; V gene: TRBV5-6; J gene: TRBJ2-5; clone size: -; CDR3 protein: CASSVLGPAGGETQYF; CDR3 DNA: TGTGCCAGCAGTGTCCTCGGGCCCGCGGGAGGAGAGACCCAGTACTTC
D gene: -; V gene: TRBV4-3; J gene: TRBJ1-2; clone size: -; CDR3 protein: CASSQGQLYGYTF; CDR3 DNA: TGCGCCAGCAGCCAAGGACAGCTCTATGGCTACACCTTC
D gene: TRBD1; V gene: TRBV6-1; J gene: TRBJ2-1; clone size: -; CDR3 protein: CASSRLDRENEQFF; CDR3 DNA: TGTGCCAGCAGTCGACTGGACAGGGAGAATGAGCAGTTCTTC
D gene: -; V gene: TRBV7-2; J gene: TRBJ1-3; clone size: -; CDR3 protein: CASGTMYDTIYF; CDR3 DNA: TGTGCCAGCGGGACTATGTACGACACCATATATTTT